What follows are 23 T cell receptor beta chains derived from one specimen sequenced in a study of shared clonotypes between healthy human individuals. Profiling relied on immunoSEQ multiplex PCR, and the TCRdb table lists in-frame clones only, not all of them. Seen here are roughly 2 million clones, roughly 95% observed once, and the top ten hold around 0.13%. Sequencing input: naive CD4+ T cells sorted from blood. Specified subset: CD45RA+ positively selected. Source of these receptors: a man between 18 and 35 years old in good health.

This clone was recorded only once. The J gene is TRBJ2-7, the V gene TRBV28; a possible D gene is TRBD1 (5 bases). V lost 3 bases to trimming and J lost 2 bases, with 11 bases between them. CDR1 and CDR2 (germline): MDHEN, SYDVKM. The CDR3 totals 14 residues. CDR3 region: CASSFLGAAYEQYF. Here the CDR3 DNA reads TGTGCCAGCAGTTTCTTAGGGGCGGCCTACGAGCAGTACTTC. Supplemented by reference TRBV28 and TRBJ2-7, the full variable domain reads DVKVTQSSRYLVKRTGEKVFLECVQDMDHENMFWYRQDPGLGLRLIYFSYDVKMKEKGDIPEGYSVSREKKERFSLILESASTNQTSMYLCASSFLGAAYEQYFGPGTRLTVT.

The V gene is TRBV7-9, the J gene TRBJ1-4, with 12 bases lining up with TRBD1. The V gene's germline CDR1 is SEHNR and CDR2 FQNEAQ (reference sequence). V trimming: 0 bases; J trimming: 11 bases; junction bases outside the gene matches: 10. This CDR3 comprises 17 residues. This CDR3 is CASSLAPPGQGAWKLFF. The CDR3 region has the DNA TGTGCCAGCAGCTTAGCCCCACCGGGACAGGGGGCTTGGAAACTGTTTTTT. Looking up the rest from reference TRBV7-9 and TRBJ1-4 gives the full variable domain: DTGVSQNPRHKITKRGQNVTFRCDPISEHNRLYWYRQTLGQGPEFLTYFQNEAQLEKSRLLSDRFSAERPKGSFSTLEIQRTEQGDSAMYLCASSLAPPGQGAWKLFFGSGTQLSVL.

This sequence joins TRBV5-1 and TRBJ2-7, with D unresolved. The CDR3 covers 13 residues. Germline loops: CDR1 SGHRS, CDR2 YFSETQ. V was trimmed by 4 bases and J by 3 bases, leaving 11 bases between them. CDR3 region: CASSVDGNYEQYF. Written as DNA, the CDR3 is TGCGCCAGCAGCGTGGACGGAAACTACGAGCAGTACTTC.

This chain connects TRBV7-2 to TRBJ2-7, with D possibly being TRBD1 (5 bases). The germline V gene encodes CDR1 SGHTA and CDR2 FQGNSA. The V and J ends lost 2 bases and 3 bases respectively, with 11 bases between them. There are 14 residues in the CDR3. The CDR3 region is CASSLQGSVYEQYF. In nucleotides, the CDR3 is TGTGCCAGCAGCTTACAGGGTTCCGTCTACGAGCAGTACTTC.

The genes are TRBV6-1 and TRBJ2-3; the match to TRBD1 covers 8 bases. Germline-derived CDR1 and CDR2 are MNHNS and SASEGT. The ends lost 10 bases at V and 2 bases at J; junction bases unmatched: 11. The CDR3 is made up of 15 amino acids. The CDR3, as DNA: TGTGCCACCCTAAAAGGACAGGGATACACAGATACGCAGTATTTT. Translation gives CATLKGQGYTDTQYF.

In this sample, this clone turned up a few times. The CDR3 sequence: CASSFMAQGPSPLHF. In nucleotides, the CDR3 is TGTGCCAGCAGCTTTATGGCACAAGGACCTTCACCCCTCCACTTT. V gene TRBV5-4 combines with J gene TRBJ1-6; the D is unclear. CDR1 is SGHNT, CDR2 YYREEE, per germline (reference sequence). V gave up 2 bases and J gave up 9 bases, with 15 bases separating them. The CDR3 spans 15 residues.

This chain joins TRBV30 and TRBJ1-2; possibly TRBD1 for D (5 bases). Trimming took 3 bases from V and 3 from J, leaving 11 bases between them. The CDR3 spans 13 residues. Germline V gene sequence: CDR1 GTSNPN, CDR2 SVGIG (reference sequence). The CDR3 region is CAWSEGRDYGYTF. The CDR3 DNA is TGTGCCTGGAGCGAGGGGAGGGACTATGGCTACACCTTC.

V and J are TRBV9 and TRBJ2-3; 8 bases are shared with TRBD2. CDR1 and CDR2 (germline): SGDLS, YYNGEE. The CDR3 consists of 16 residues. The ends lost 0 bases at V and 2 bases at J; junction bases unmatched: 5. The CDR3 nucleotides read TGTGCCAGCAGCGTAGGGGTTAGCGGGGTCACAGATACGCAGTATTTT. It encodes CASSVGVSGVTDTQYF.

This clone was observed once. Other nucleotide sequences from this sample produce the same CDR3. The gene calls are TRBV7-9 and TRBJ1-2; no clear D. Germline V gene sequence: CDR1 SEHNR, CDR2 FQNEAQ (reference sequence). This CDR3 spans 12 amino acids. Trimming took 3 bases from V and 4 from J, leaving 6 bases between them. Here the CDR3 DNA reads TGTGCCAGCAGCTTTGCTGGCTATGGCTACACCTTC. Its protein is CASSFAGYGYTF.

J is TRBJ2-2 and V is TRBV6-6; D unresolved. This CDR3 spans 12 amino acids. Germline values: CDR1 MNHNY, CDR2 SVGAGI (reference sequence). Trimming took 2 bases from V and 5 from J, leaving 3 bases between them. The chain's CDR3 is CASSYTTGELFF. The CDR3 DNA is TGTGCCAGCAGTTACACAACCGGGGAGCTGTTTTTT.

About this clone: Other DNA variants within this sample encode the same CDR3. V and J are TRBV27 and TRBJ1-5; D is undetermined. The CDR3 consists of 13 residues. Germline loops: CDR1 MNHEY, CDR2 SMNVEV (reference sequence). V lost 3 bases, J lost 5 bases, and 8 bases lay in between. CDR3 sequence: CASSFSRDQPQHF. The CDR3 region has the DNA TGTGCCAGCAGTTTCAGCAGAGATCAGCCCCAGCATTTT.

The genes are TRBV11-3 and TRBJ2-3, with 7 bases that match TRBD1. The CDR3 runs 15 residues. Trimming removed 5 bases from V and 5 bases from J; junction bases left unmatched: 10. Per germline, CDR1 SGHNT and CDR2 YENEEA. CDR3 loop: CASSKTQGLEDTQYF. The CDR3, as DNA: TGTGCCAGCAGCAAAACACAGGGGCTGGAAGATACGCAGTATTTT.

The chain links TRBV6-1 to TRBJ2-2, with D unclear. CDR1 and CDR2 from the germline V gene are MNHNS and SASEGT. Trimming took off 6 bases at V and 0 bases at J, with 8 bases between the two ends. The length of the CDR3 is 14 residues. The CDR3 DNA sequence: TGTGCCAGCAGACAAACCGCGAACACCGGGGAGCTGTTTTTT. As protein: CASRQTANTGELFF.

The chain recombines TRBV2 with TRBJ1-1, with D possibly TRBD1 on 6 matching bases. Germline lookup yields CDR1 SNHLY and CDR2 FYNNEI. The V gene lost 4 bases and the J gene lost 5 bases, with 14 bases spanning the gap. The CDR3 loop spans 14 amino acids. In DNA, the CDR3 is TGTGCCAGCAGTGGACAAATACAGGGAACTGAAGCTTTCTTT. Translating it yields CASSGQIQGTEAFF. Together with reference TRBV2 and TRBJ1-1, the CDR3 gives the full variable domain: EPEVTQTPSHQVTQMGQEVILRCVPISNHLYFYWYRQILGQKVEFLVSFYNNEISEKSEIFDDQFSVERPDGSNFTLKIRSTKLEDSAMYFCASSGQIQGTEAFFGQGTRLTVV.

The chain joins TRBV10-3 to TRBJ1-5; a weak D match, TRBD1 (5 bases). CDR1 and CDR2 from the germline V gene are ENHRY and SYGVKD. CDR3 size: 12 residues. V dropped 10 bases and J dropped 6 bases, with 13 bases sitting between them. The CDR3 spells CASQGSGQPQHF. CDR3 DNA sequence: TGTGCCAGCCAGGGCTCGGGTCAGCCCCAGCATTTT.

The J gene is TRBJ1-1, the V gene TRBV7-9; 11 bases are a match to TRBD1. V shed 4 bases, J shed 1 base, and the junction held 5 bases outside the gene matches. The CDR3 loop spans 16 amino acids. Germline CDR1 SEHNR, CDR2 FQNEAQ (reference sequence). The CDR3 region is CASSSSGTGGNTEAFF. Written as DNA, the CDR3 is TGTGCCAGCAGCTCCTCCGGGACAGGGGGGAACACTGAAGCTTTCTTT.

V is TRBV9 and J is TRBJ2-2, with D perhaps matching TRBD2 (7 bases). This CDR3 is 17 amino acids long. V was pared by 0 bases and J by 2 bases, with 14 bases between. CDR1 is SGDLS, CDR2 YYNGEE, per germline. The DNA for the CDR3 is TGTGCCAGCAGCGTAGCCGGGGGGCGAGTTAACACCGGGGAGCTGTTTTTT. Protein product: CASSVAGGRVNTGELFF.

This chain links TRBV4-3 with TRBJ2-7; D uncertain. Germline V gene sequence: CDR1 LGHNA, CDR2 YSLEER. Trimming stripped 0 bases from V and 4 bases from J, with 10 bases between. CDR3 length equals 14 residues. CDR3 sequence reads: CASSQESGPYEQYF. The CDR3 region has the DNA TGCGCCAGCAGCCAAGAATCCGGCCCGTACGAGCAGTACTTC.

The chain employs TRBV7-2 and TRBJ2-7; 11 bases align to TRBD2. The V segment lost 5 bases and the J segment 7 bases; nucleotides outside the gene matches: 4. CDR1 is SGHTA, CDR2 FQGNSA, per germline. The CDR3 length is 13 residues. The CDR3 region is CASSVGTSGEQYF. The CDR3 DNA follows: TGTGCCAGCAGCGTCGGGACTAGCGGAGAGCAGTACTTC. The variable domain in full, with the rest retrieved from reference TRBV7-2 and TRBJ2-7, is GAGVSQSPSNKVTEKGKDVELRCDPISGHTALYWYRQSLGQGLEFLIYFQGNSAPDKSGLPSDRFSAERTGGSVSTLTIQRTQQEDSAVYLCASSVGTSGEQYFGPGTRLTVT.

This clone was detected only once. The chain recombines TRBV5-4 with TRBJ2-2; 8 bases fit TRBD1. V shed 0 bases and J 7 bases; nucleotides not matched to a gene: 8. CDR1 is SGHNT, CDR2 YYREEE, per germline (reference sequence). The CDR3 runs 16 residues. In DNA, the CDR3 is TGTGCCAGCAGCTTGGGTCCAGGGGGCTTAATCGGGGAGCTGTTTTTT. Protein: CASSLGPGGLIGELFF.

The V and J genes are TRBV5-4 and TRBJ2-2; no definite D call. CDR3 length: 15 amino acids. V shed 7 bases and J shed 0 bases, with 13 bases lying between them. Per germline, CDR1 SGHNT and CDR2 YYREEE (reference sequence). The CDR3 region has the DNA TGTGCCAGCTCAGTTGCTGGGGCGAACACCGGGGAGCTGTTTTTT. Translated: CASSVAGANTGELFF.

The chain links TRBV7-9 to TRBJ2-7, with a tentative D call TRBD2 (6 bases). This CDR3 has 13 amino acids. The germline CDR1 and CDR2 sequences are SEHNR and FQNEAQ (reference sequence). With 1 base removed from V and 12 bases from J, the gap between germline ends came to 16 bases. The CDR3 region is CASSLGRDSRSYF. CDR3 DNA sequence: TGTGCCAGCAGCTTAGGACGGGACTCCCGTTCGTACTTC. The entire variable domain, with the rest obtained from reference TRBV7-9 and TRBJ2-7, is as follows: DTGVSQNPRHKITKRGQNVTFRCDPISEHNRLYWYRQTLGQGPEFLTYFQNEAQLEKSRLLSDRFSAERPKGSFSTLEIQRTEQGDSAMYLCASSLGRDSRSYFGPGTRLTVT.

The chain is built from TRBV5-1 and TRBJ2-3; TRBD2 agrees at 11 bases. Germline V gives CDR1 SGHRS, CDR2 YFSETQ. The ends lost 4 bases at V and 0 bases at J; junction bases unmatched: 7. This CDR3 comprises 17 residues. CDR3 in amino acids: CASSTGTSGGSTDTQYF. The CDR3 nucleotides read TGCGCCAGCAGCACCGGGACTAGCGGAGGGAGCACAGATACGCAGTATTTT.